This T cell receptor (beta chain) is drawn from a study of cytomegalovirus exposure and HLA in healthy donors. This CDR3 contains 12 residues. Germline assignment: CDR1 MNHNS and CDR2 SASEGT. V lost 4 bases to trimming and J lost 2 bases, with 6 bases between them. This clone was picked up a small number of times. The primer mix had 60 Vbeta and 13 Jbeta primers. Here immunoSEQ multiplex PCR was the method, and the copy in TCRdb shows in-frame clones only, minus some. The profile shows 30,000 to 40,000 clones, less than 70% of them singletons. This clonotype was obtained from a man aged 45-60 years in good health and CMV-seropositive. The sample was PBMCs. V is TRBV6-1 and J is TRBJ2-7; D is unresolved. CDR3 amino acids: CASSAQAYEQYF. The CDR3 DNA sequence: TGTGCCAGCAGTGCTCAGGCCTACGAGCAGTACTTC.